These 18 T cell receptor beta chains share one sample of origin, sequenced in a study of blood T cells in healthy people across ages. Primed by a sample-barcoded 5' primer and a J-beta primer mix, a second PCR proceeded for roughly 6 to 12 cycles. One entry per CDR3 protein, called by TCRdb with MiXCR from the 5' RACE reads. Among about 640,000 distinct CDR3 sequences listed, 58% were seen once. Sequenced material: blood. The receptors here all came from a man aged 60-69 years in good health.

The CDR3 sequence: CASSLSGQGYSPLHF. CDR3 DNA: TGCGCCAGCAGCTTGTCGGGACAGGGTTATTCACCCCTCCACTTT. This chain uses TRBV5-1 with TRBJ1-6, with 9 bases aligning to TRBD1. V lost 1 base, J lost 8 bases, and 4 bases stayed unmatched. Germline V lookup: CDR1 SGHRS, CDR2 YFSETQ. This CDR3 is built from 15 residues.

The CDR3 sequence is CASSYLDRARAFF. The CDR3 region has the DNA TGTGCCAGCAGTTACCTCGACAGGGCCAGGGCTTTCTTT. The gene calls are TRBV6-6 and TRBJ1-1; 7 nucleotides align to TRBD1. Per the germline V gene, CDR1 is MNHNY and CDR2 is SVGAGI (reference sequence). CDR3 length equals 13 residues. J lost 11 bases, V lost 2 bases, and 8 bases had no gene match.

CDR3 in DNA: TGTGCCACCAGCAGAGTCGGGCCAGGGGCCCTAGCCAAAAACATTCAGTACTTC. Protein sequence: CATSRVGPGALAKNIQYF. The chain carries TRBV15 and TRBJ2-4; D is perhaps TRBD1 (6 bases). CDR1 is LNHNV, CDR2 YYDKDF, per germline (reference sequence). Trimming pared 1 base from V and 0 bases from J, leaving 16 bases between. The CDR3 loop spans 18 amino acids.

The chain is built from TRBV2 and TRBJ2-1, with 12 bases that match TRBD2. Germline V gives CDR1 SNHLY, CDR2 FYNNEI. CDR3 length equals 16 residues. Germline trimming cut 4 bases from V and 4 bases from J; bases unmatched to any gene: 5. CDR3 amino acids: CASSARLAGEYNEQFF. CDR3 DNA sequence: TGTGCCAGCAGTGCCCGACTAGCGGGGGAGTACAATGAGCAGTTCTTC.

The chain recombines TRBV7-2 with TRBJ2-1; TRBD2 matches 7 bases. The CDR3 consists of 14 residues. J was trimmed by 13 bases and V by 4 bases; bases with no gene match: 13. CDR1 is SGHTA, CDR2 FQGNSA, per germline. The CDR3, as DNA: TGTGCCAGCAGCTCAGTCGAGGGGAGGGAGACCCAGTTCTTC. It specifies CASSSVEGRETQFF. The full variable domain, in which reference TRBV7-2 and TRBJ2-1 provide the parts outside the CDR3, is GAGVSQSPSNKVTEKGKDVELRCDPISGHTALYWYRQSLGQGLEFLIYFQGNSAPDKSGLPSDRFSAERTGGSVSTLTIQRTQQEDSAVYLCASSSVEGRETQFFGPGTRLTVL.

In its sample, this clonotype was seen a few times. The V call is TRBV10-3, the J call TRBJ2-6, with D uncertain. This CDR3 comprises 14 residues. Germline CDR1 is ENHRY and CDR2 is SYGVKD. Trimming took off 10 bases at V and 0 bases at J, with 10 bases between the two ends. This CDR3 is CATTDTSGANVLTF. The CDR3 coding sequence is TGTGCCACAACGGATACCTCTGGGGCCAACGTCCTGACTTTC.

This clonotype turned up a few times. The CDR3 bases are TGTGCCAGCAGTTACTCTCAGGGGGGGCCGGATGAGCAGTTCTTC. Its protein is CASSYSQGGPDEQFF. The chain recombines TRBV6-6 with TRBJ2-1; TRBD1 or TRBD2 may be the D gene (7 bases each). This CDR3 has 15 residues. In germline, CDR1 is MNHNY, CDR2 SVGAGI (reference sequence). V lost 0 bases and J lost 8, with 14 bases in between.

This sequence joins TRBV5-1 and TRBJ1-4; no clear D gene. Looked up from germline, CDR1 is SGHRS and CDR2 is YFSETQ. Trimming took off 4 bases at V and 3 bases at J, with 10 bases between the two ends. The CDR3 totals 14 residues. As DNA, the CDR3 is TGCGCCAGCAGCCCTGGTACCTCTAATGAAAAACTGTTTTTT. It yields the protein CASSPGTSNEKLFF. Combining the CDR3 with reference TRBV5-1 and TRBJ1-4 gives the whole variable domain KAGVTQTPRYLIKTRGQQVTLSCSPISGHRSVSWYQQTPGQGLQFLFEYFSETQRNKGNFPGRFSGRQFSNSRSEMNVSTLELGDSALYLCASSPGTSNEKLFFGSGTQLSVL.

The chain combines TRBV7-9 with TRBJ1-5, with no clear D. V was pared by 5 bases and J by 7 bases, with 9 bases between. CDR3 size: 12 residues. Germline loops: CDR1 SEHNR, CDR2 FQNEAQ (reference sequence). The CDR3 is CASSPEGQPQHF. DNA of the CDR3: TGTGCCAGCAGCCCCGAGGGCCAGCCCCAGCATTTT. Full variable domain (remainder filled in from reference TRBV7-9 and TRBJ1-5): DTGVSQNPRHKITKRGQNVTFRCDPISEHNRLYWYRQTLGQGPEFLTYFQNEAQLEKSRLLSDRFSAERPKGSFSTLEIQRTEQGDSAMYLCASSPEGQPQHFGDGTRLSIL.

The rearrangement links TRBV20-1 to TRBJ1-1, with TRBD1 matching over 7 bases. Germline V gives CDR1 DFQATT, CDR2 SNEGSKA (reference sequence). Germline trimming cut 6 bases from V and 3 bases from J; bases unmatched to any gene: 10. The length of the CDR3 is 14 residues. CDR3 coding DNA: TGCAGTGCCGAAATACAGGGGCCGCACACTGAAGCTTTCTTT. This encodes CSAEIQGPHTEAFF.

The rearrangement links TRBV6-5 to TRBJ1-2; possibly TRBD1 for D (5 bases). The germline gives CDR1 MNHEY, CDR2 SVGAGI. This CDR3 has 13 residues. Trimming removed 6 bases at V and 4 bases at J, with 12 bases between. As DNA, the CDR3 is TGTGCCAGCAGAGGGACTTGGGCCTATGGCTACACCTTC. Amino acids: CASRGTWAYGYTF.

The J gene is TRBJ2-1, the V gene TRBV29-1; 10 nucleotides match TRBD2. The CDR3 length is 14 residues. The V segment lost 7 bases and the J segment 3 bases; nucleotides outside the gene matches: 6. Per the germline V gene, CDR1 is SQVTM and CDR2 is ANQGSEA. The DNA of the CDR3 is TGCAGCGGTGGACTAGCGGAGGACTACAATGAGCAGTTCTTC. This encodes CSGGLAEDYNEQFF.

The chain is built from TRBV6-6 and TRBJ1-1; D unresolved. The germline CDR1 and CDR2 sequences are MNHNY and SVGAGI (reference sequence). The CDR3 runs to 14 residues. The V end lost 2 bases, the J end lost 7 bases, and 14 bases lay between the germline ends. This chain's CDR3 is CASSYEELAGEAFF. CDR3 DNA: TGTGCCAGCAGTTACGAGGAATTAGCGGGTGAAGCTTTCTTT.

This chain links TRBV20-1 with TRBJ2-1, with TRBD2 identical over 12 bases. The V segment lost 3 bases and the J segment 6 bases; nucleotides outside the gene matches: 3. This CDR3 comprises 14 residues. CDR1 is DFQATT and CDR2 is SNEGSKA in the germline V gene (reference sequence). Written as DNA, the CDR3 is TGCAGTGCTAGTCTAGCGGGGGGGCTCAATGAGCAGTTCTTC. Protein product: CSASLAGGLNEQFF.

V gene TRBV10-3 combines with J gene TRBJ2-6, with D perhaps TRBD1 (5 bases). Germline-derived CDR1 and CDR2 are ENHRY and SYGVKD. V was pared by 8 bases and J by 0 bases, with 14 bases between. The CDR3 has 16 residues. This chain's CDR3 is CAIFQGSYSGANVLTF. The CDR3 DNA reads as TGTGCCATCTTTCAGGGATCCTACTCTGGGGCCAACGTCCTGACTTTC.

The table lists this clonotype with a few counts. The V gene is TRBV27, the J gene TRBJ2-1; unclear D gene. The CDR3 sequence is 13 residues long. The V end lost 8 bases, the J end lost 3 bases, and 11 bases lay between the germline ends. The germline gives CDR1 MNHEY, CDR2 SMNVEV (reference sequence). CDR3 loop: CASSLNLYNEQFF. The CDR3 DNA follows: TGTGCCAGCTCCTTAAACCTCTACAATGAGCAGTTCTTC.

The chain links TRBV2 to TRBJ2-5, with 14 bases matching TRBD2. Trimming at V came to 0 bases and at J to 3 bases, leaving 6 bases not matched to a gene. The CDR3 has 18 amino acids. Germline CDR1 SNHLY, CDR2 FYNNEI. The chain's CDR3 is CASSEAQTSGGAKETQYF. Here the CDR3 DNA reads TGTGCCAGCAGTGAAGCCCAGACTAGCGGGGGGGCAAAAGAGACCCAGTACTTC.

The chain couples TRBV12-3 or TRBV12-4 to TRBJ2-4, with 12 bases matching TRBD1. The V gene end was trimmed by 5 bases and the J gene end by 9 bases; junction bases not matched to a gene: 11. CDR3 size: 16 residues. CDR3 bases: TGTGCCAGCAGTCAGACCGGGACAGGGGGCGCAGGCATTCAGTACTTC. Residues: CASSQTGTGGAGIQYF.